The rows below give T cell receptor beta chains drawn from one sample of a study of blood T cell repertoires in COVID-19. The assay was immunoSEQ multiplex PCR, and TCRdb's table has in-frame clones only and misses some. Of about 88,000 clones listed, 72% were seen once; the top ten hold approximately 23%. Material: peripheral blood. These receptors were taken from an older woman in a cohort sampled during active or convalescent COVID-19. Both conserved end residues are part of each CDR3. The D gene is left open where the match is weak. Size values are once, few and many counts, or a class for expanded clones, and some rows have none.

V	D	J	size	DNA	CDR3
TRBV5-6	TRBD1	TRBJ2-3	-	TGTGCCAGCAGCTTGGTGGGGGACAGGGGACATGCCACAGATACGCAGTATTTT	CASSLVGDRGHATDTQYF
TRBV18	-	TRBJ1-1	-	TGTGCCAGCTCACCACAAGCAGGATCCTACACTGAAGCTTTCTTT	CASSPQAGSYTEAFF
TRBV21-1	-	TRBJ1-1	-	TGTGCCAGCAGCGCAAACTCAGGGTATCCTGAAGCTTTCTTT	CASSANSGYPEAFF
TRBV6-2/TRBV6-3	-	TRBJ2-7	-	TGTGCCAGCAGTTACTTGCGGATCTCTTACGAGCAGTACTTC	CASSYLRISYEQYF
TRBV11-2	-	TRBJ1-2	-	TGTGCCAGCAGCTGGGACACAGCTTCTAACTATGGCTACACCTTC	CASSWDTASNYGYTF
TRBV5-1	-	TRBJ2-3	-	TGCGCCAGCAGCACCTCTACGGATACGCAGTATTTT	CASSTSTDTQYF
TRBV4-1	-	TRBJ2-7	-	TGCGCCAGCAGCCACCTCCCGGGGGGCGGGCAGTACTTC	CASSHLPGGGQYF
TRBV19	-	TRBJ1-2	few	TGTGCCAGTAGTATGTTCGCCCGGTACGACTATGGCTACACCTTC	CASSMFARYDYGYTF
TRBV5-4	TRBD2	TRBJ2-3	-	TGTGCCAGCAAGCGGCGGGGGGGCACAGATACGCAGTATTTT	CASKRRGGTDTQYF
TRBV30	TRBD2	TRBJ2-1	once	TGTGCCTCCCTTGGACTAGCGAAGAATGAGCAGTTCTTC	CASLGLAKNEQFF
TRBV5-1	-	TRBJ2-3	-	TGCGCCAGCAGTACGGGGGGCACAGATACGCAGTATTTT	CASSTGGTDTQYF
TRBV18	-	TRBJ2-7	-	TGTGCCAGCTCAAACAGGGCCGAGCAGTACTTC	CASSNRAEQYF
TRBV5-1	TRBD1	TRBJ1-1	-	TGCGCCAGCAGCTCGACAGGGGACACTGAAGCTTTCTTT	CASSSTGDTEAFF
TRBV4-1	TRBD2	TRBJ2-1	few	TGCGCCAGCAGCCCTTTAGCGGGGGGGACATACAATGAGCAGTTCTTC	CASSPLAGGTYNEQFF
TRBV6-1	-	TRBJ2-2	-	TGTGCCAGCAGTGAATCCAGGTTTGGAGGCGCCGGGGAGCTGTTTTTT	CASSESRFGGAGELFF
TRBV6-5	TRBD1	TRBJ2-2	-	TGTGCCAGCAGTTCACGACAGGGGTGGCCCGGGGAGCTGTTTTTT	CASSSRQGWPGELFF
TRBV3-1/TRBV3-2	TRBD1	TRBJ2-7	-	TGTGCCAGCAGCCAAGATGACCAGGGGGCCTACGAGCAGTACTTC	CASSQDDQGAYEQYF
TRBV9	TRBD1	TRBJ1-1	-	TGTGCCAGCAGCGAGACCGGGACAGAAGCTGAAGCTTTCTTT	CASSETGTEAEAFF
TRBV18	-	TRBJ1-3	-	TGTGCCAGCTCACGGCAGGTTCTTAGCTCTGGAAACACCATATATTTT	CASSRQVLSSGNTIYF
TRBV6-6	-	TRBJ1-5	-	TGTGCCAGCAGTTACCCGCAGGGGAGCAATCAGCCCCAGCATTTT	CASSYPQGSNQPQHF
TRBV11-2	TRBD1	TRBJ2-1	few	TGTGCCAGCAGCCCCGGGACAGGGGCGGACAATGAGCAGTTCTTC	CASSPGTGADNEQFF
TRBV6-2/TRBV6-3	TRBD1	TRBJ2-7	-	TGTGCCAGCAGTTGGTCCGGGACAGAGAAGCAGTACTTC	CASSWSGTEKQYF
TRBV4-3	-	TRBJ2-3	-	TGCGCCAGCAGCCAAGATTGGTCTATTTCTAGCACAGATACGCAGTATTTT	CASSQDWSISSTDTQYF
TRBV6-6	-	TRBJ2-2	-	TGTGCCAGCAGTTCCGTCAACACCGGGGAGCTGTTTTTT	CASSSVNTGELFF
TRBV7-8	-	TRBJ2-3	-	TGTGCCAGCAGCTTAGAGGAGGGTGGGGGCACAGATACGCAGTATTTT	CASSLEEGGGTDTQYF
TRBV18	TRBD2	TRBJ2-3	-	TGTGCCAGCTCACCTTTCCCAAGCGGGGGGGCAGGTGCAGATACGCAGTATTTT	CASSPFPSGGAGADTQYF
TRBV7-9	TRBD1	TRBJ2-7	-	TGTGCCAGCAGCAATAGGGACAGCCCCTACGAGCAGTACTTC	CASSNRDSPYEQYF
TRBV11-2	-	TRBJ1-2	-	TGTGCCAGCAGCTTAGCCGACAGCCGAATCCTGTTTAACTATGGCTACACCTTC	CASSLADSRILFNYGYTF
TRBV7-9	-	TRBJ2-1	-	TGTGCCAGCAGCCTAAGGCAGGGATGGGGCAATGAGCAGTTCTTC	CASSLRQGWGNEQFF
TRBV3-1/TRBV3-2	-	TRBJ1-5	-	TGTGCCAGCAGCCAAGTTGGCCAGGGCGGCCAGCCCCAGCATTTT	CASSQVGQGGQPQHF
TRBV28	TRBD1	TRBJ1-1	-	TGTGCCAGCAGTTTAACGACAGGGGGGTATACTGAAGCTTTCTTT	CASSLTTGGYTEAFF
TRBV2	TRBD1	TRBJ2-3	-	TGTGCCAGCAGTGAGGGGGGGACAGGGGGAGATACGCAGTATTTT	CASSEGGTGGDTQYF
TRBV5-4	-	TRBJ2-7	once	TGTGCCAGCAGCTTGAGTGGGGAGTTTCGTGGCGAGCAGTACTTC	CASSLSGEFRGEQYF
TRBV5-5	-	TRBJ2-5	-	TGTGCCAGCAGCTTGGGTACTCAAGAGACCCAGTACTTC	CASSLGTQETQYF
TRBV19	TRBD1	TRBJ1-5	-	TGTGCCAGTAGCGCAGGGGGACGGCAGCCCCAGCATTTT	CASSAGGRQPQHF
TRBV6-5	-	TRBJ2-2	-	TGTGCCAGCAGGTTGACCAGGGCGAGCACCGGGGAGCTGTTTTTT	CASRLTRASTGELFF
TRBV3-1/TRBV3-2	TRBD2	TRBJ2-7	-	TGTGCCAGCGGCTTTTTAGCGGGGGCGACCTACGAGCAGTACTTC	CASGFLAGATYEQYF
TRBV3-1/TRBV3-2	TRBD1	TRBJ1-1	-	TGTGCCAGCAGCCCCTGGGACAGTCCCAACACTGAAGCTTTCTTT	CASSPWDSPNTEAFF
TRBV7-3	-	TRBJ2-1	-	TGTGCCAGCAGCCCCGGCTACAATGAGCAGTTCTTC	CASSPGYNEQFF
TRBV2	TRBD1	TRBJ1-4	-	TGTGCCAGCAGGGACCAGGGGGTCACTAATGAAAAACTGTTTTTT	CASRDQGVTNEKLFF
TRBV10-3	-	TRBJ2-2	-	TGTGCCATCACTAATGGACTTTCGAACACCGGGGAGCTGTTTTTT	CAITNGLSNTGELFF
TRBV10-3	TRBD2	TRBJ2-3	few	TGTGCCATCAGTCTTCGTAGCGGGGGCCCTGATACGCAGTATTTT	CAISLRSGGPDTQYF
TRBV25-1	-	TRBJ2-5	-	TGTGCCAGCAGTGAATTCAGGAGGGAGACCCAGTACTTC	CASSEFRRETQYF
TRBV18	-	TRBJ1-1	-	TGTGCCAGCTCACCGTACAGCGGGTCCACTGAAGCTTTCTTT	CASSPYSGSTEAFF
TRBV15	-	TRBJ2-3	-	TGTGCCACCAGCAGAGAACGGGGTTGGGGCACAGATACGCAGTATTTT	CATSRERGWGTDTQYF
TRBV6-1	-	TRBJ1-1	-	TGTGCCAGCAGTGAAGTGGGAGGGACTGAAGCTTTCTTT	CASSEVGGTEAFF
TRBV6-5	-	TRBJ1-2	-	TGTGCCAGCAGTTACCTCAGGGGCTCCTATGGCTACACCTTC	CASSYLRGSYGYTF
TRBV15	TRBD2	TRBJ2-2	once	TGTGCCACCAGCAGGGAACTCCTAGCGGGGGGGGTCACCGGGGAGCTGTTTTTT	CATSRELLAGGVTGELFF
TRBV12-5	TRBD1	TRBJ1-3	-	TGTGCTAGTGGTCTAGGGACAGGGGCTGGAAACACCATATATTTT	CASGLGTGAGNTIYF
TRBV7-3	TRBD2	TRBJ2-3	-	TGTGCCAGCAGCTCCGACATAGCGGGAGCTAGCACAGATACGCAGTATTTT	CASSSDIAGASTDTQYF
TRBV6-5	TRBD1	TRBJ1-6	-	TGTGCCAGCAGTAACGCCGGGACAGGAAGGTCACCCCTCCACTTT	CASSNAGTGRSPLHF
TRBV7-2	TRBD2	TRBJ2-1	-	TGTGCCAGCAGCTTTAGCGGGGGGATCTTTGATGAGCAGTTCTTC	CASSFSGGIFDEQFF
TRBV7-9	-	TRBJ1-3	-	TGTGCCAGCAGCCCAGGGTCTGGAAACACCATATATTTT	CASSPGSGNTIYF
TRBV5-6	-	TRBJ1-5	-	TGTGCCAGCAGCCAAAACCGGGGTCAGCCCCAGCATTTT	CASSQNRGQPQHF
TRBV7-8	-	TRBJ2-3	-	TGTGCCAGCAGCTTAGGGGTCGGGGTGGGGACAGATACGCAGTATTTT	CASSLGVGVGTDTQYF
TRBV28	-	TRBJ2-7	-	TGTGCCACACAGATAGGGGGATCCCTCTACGAGCAGTACTTC	CATQIGGSLYEQYF
TRBV29-1	TRBD2	TRBJ2-5	-	TGCAGCGTTGGCTTAGCGGGGGTACCCCAAGAGACCCAGTACTTC	CSVGLAGVPQETQYF